This T cell receptor beta chain was found in a study of glioma-infiltrating T cells after dendritic cell vaccination (dated by TCRdb to the mid-2010s). At the level of the whole study: The cohort included 15 or so glioblastoma patients drawn from Phase I and II dendritic cell vaccination trials, of whom 9 were newly diagnosed and 6 had recurrent disease. Between about 2003 and 2012, patients were given autologous tumor lysate-pulsed dendritic cell vaccination. Three intradermal dendritic cell vaccine injections were administered to patients at biweekly intervals in the arm below the axilla. The vaccine consisted of monocyte-derived dendritic cells cultured less than eight days with IL-4 and GM-CSF, then pulsed overnight with autologous tumor lysate. Survival after dendritic cell vaccination was correlated with TCR sequencing metrics, including TIL content and tumor-blood repertoire overlap. Tumor-infiltrating lymphocyte content was quantified and tumor and blood repertoires were compared in dendritic cell-vaccinated glioblastoma patients by deep sequencing of TCR beta CDR3 regions.

Using the immunoSEQ assay, TCRB CDR3 regions were amplified from roughly 1.8 micrograms of genomic DNA, or from all available DNA when less than that was on hand. For multiplex PCR, 60 forward primers for TCR V beta segments and 13 reverse primers for J beta segments were used. To estimate the number of reads per starting template, synthetic control templates were added to each sample at limiting dilution. The Illumina HiSeq System generated 87 bp sequencing reads. As for the original processing: PCR and sequencing errors were removed by a nearest neighbor algorithm that merged closely related sequences. TCR overlap was defined as the percentage of unique tumor TCR beta sequences that were also found in the peripheral blood of the same patient. In its TCRdb copy, this immuneACCESS table keeps in-frame sequences only and misses some clones. Where compared with another copy, unresolved V genes explain less than half of these, and the others have no known cause. V, J and clone size are taken as reported in that table, and D and trimming were inferred from the DNA itself. The sample contains 90,000 to 95,000 clones, roughly four fifths of them found a single time. The ten biggest clones cover roughly 2.1% of the sample.

The time point tag for this specimen amounts to: after dendritic cell vaccination, including at tumor progression/relapse. Selection of patients required sufficient residual fresh-frozen tumor tissue and over two years of available survival data. Molecular status otherwise varied across the glioblastoma patients, but none of them carried an isocitrate dehydrogenase mutation. PBMC were collected before vaccination, two weeks after the third vaccination, and at tumor progression if progression occurred. Genomic DNA was extracted with the Qiagen DNeasy Blood extraction Kit. CDR1 and CDR2 are read off the germline V gene as MDHEN and SYDVKM. From the cysteine up to the phenylalanine, the CDR3 has a length of 14 residues. The only DNA kept is the CDR3, 42 bases in frame from the first base. V trim: 5 bases; J trim: 0 bases; unmatched bases: 1. Turning to this clone: Its antigen is currently not known. Per-nucleotide qualities are absent, and no much larger clonotype sits a single base away.

Beyond this particular receptor, the publication reports: The response model built on TCR overlap across three groups was characterized as speculative, with prospective validation still needed. After dendritic cell vaccination, a higher estimated pretreatment TIL content predicted longer time to progression and overall survival. No direct relationship between TCR clonality and survival was found, suggesting that a diverse polyclonal response may matter. The cohort was small and heterogeneous, only a few patients had full blood and tumor sets, and even fewer had initial-recurrent tumor pairs.

The chain is made from TRBV28 and TRBJ1-5; 7 of the junction bases match TRBD1. The clonotype comes from a human donor with glioblastoma. This specimen consisted of blood, obtained after dendritic cell vaccination. The sequenced DNA: TGTGCCAGCAGTCCAGGGGGTAGCAATCAGCCCCAGCATTTT. Translation gives CASSPGGSNQPQHF.